This T cell receptor beta chain derives from a study of post-analysis software for immune sequencing data (dated by TCRdb to between 2015 and 2017). Background for the entire study: The recorded disease courses included relapsing-remitting, secondary progressive and progressive-relapsing multiple sclerosis, and some patients had no subtype annotation. Patient repertoires were compared against 11 previously published healthy control repertoires from donors aged roughly 6 to 28 years. A subset of samples was prepared in parallel using single-end sample barcoding, then pooled and co-amplified after Illumina adapter ligation. The full study reports these points: Compared with controls, multiple sclerosis patients had significantly lower normalized Chao1 diversity, a finding suggesting substantial peripheral T-cell clonal expansion. Direct clustering with F measure showed strong co-clustering of samples prepared in the same batch, prompting a batch-effect correction. The control group was slightly older than the multiple sclerosis patient group. Significantly higher frequencies in patients than in controls were found for a few TRBV segments, including TRBV5-6, TRBV5-1 and TRBV20-1.

V is cut back by 0 bases and J by 0 bases, with 2 bases in the junction unmatched. The CDR3, from cysteine to phenylalanine, totals 15 residues. CDR3 DNA only is kept here, 45 bases in frame from base 1. As encoded in the germline V gene, CDR1 is SGHRS while CDR2 is YFSETQ. As to this clonotype: It has no known antigen specificity. No base-level quality is on record; no much larger clone is a single base apart.

To demonstrate the VDJtools post-analysis software, the study profiled TCR beta repertoires from the peripheral blood of some 13 young patients with multiple sclerosis. The patients with multiple sclerosis were children and adolescents between about 6 and 17 years of age. Library method: PCR. TCRdb names Illumina HiSeq 2500 as the instrument used. To reduce PCR and sequencing biases, unique molecular identifiers were built into the TCR beta cDNA libraries. Roughly 0.5 million cDNA molecules were obtained per 1 to 10 million input T cells, so each molecule approximated one T cell. The same protocol used for the earlier healthy control dataset was applied to prepare and sequence the patient libraries. Samples belonging to the same batch were prepared together, multiplexed and sequenced on a shared HiSeq lane. As for the original processing: Raw barcoded reads were processed with MIGEC, discarding single-read molecular identifier groups before consensus assembly and CDR3 extraction. Clonotype tables were post-analysed with VDJtools, and diversity was normalized by down-sampling all datasets to the smallest sample size. To correct batch-related cross-sample contamination, repertoire overlap clustering matched CDR3 amino acid sequences but not nucleotide sequences. TCRdb reprocessed the public reads (quality trimming at Q25 with fastp, clone calling with MiXCR) and kept in-frame beta chains. Rows with one shared CDR3 protein collapse into an entry with the most common genes and DNA. It is TCRdb's table, rather than the study itself, that gives the V and J calls and clone size. The sample yields approximately 730,000 distinct CDR3 sequences; about 43% were counted once. The ten largest clones take up just under 5% of the sample.

The chain employs TRBV5-1 and TRBJ2-7; TRBD2 aligns with 8 central bases. The sequence derives from a girl aged 5-17 years with multiple sclerosis. Source material: blood. The nucleotide sequence reads TGCGCCAGCAGCTTGGAACTAGCGGACTCCTACGAGCAGTACTTC. Its amino acids are CASSLELADSYEQYF.